The sequence of this TCR beta chain was determined in a study of T cell responses to AZD1222 COVID-19 vaccine. Findings and limits, study-wide: Donors, mostly white British, included more females; clonal diversity was possibly underestimated. Two AZD1222 doses significantly raised spike-specific TCR breadth and depth over controls.

Germline assignment: CDR1 DFQATT and CDR2 SNEGSKA (reference sequence). The ends were cut back, 5 bases at V and 1 base at J, with 6 bases in the middle. The CDR3 covers 11 residues. Profiling relied on immunoSEQ multiplex PCR, and the TCRdb table lists in-frame clones only, not all of them. Among roughly 80,000 clones listed, 90% were seen once. Combined were second doses at about 4 or about 12 weeks. Note on this clone: The antigen is unknown.

The specimen comprised peripheral blood, sampled 28 days after the second AZD1222 dose. This TCR came from an adult who received the AZD1222 COVID-19 vaccine. The J gene is TRBJ2-7, the V gene TRBV20-1; D gene uncertain. DNA for the CDR3: TGCAGTGCTCACGATTCCTACGAGCAGTACTTC. It specifies CSAHDSYEQYF.